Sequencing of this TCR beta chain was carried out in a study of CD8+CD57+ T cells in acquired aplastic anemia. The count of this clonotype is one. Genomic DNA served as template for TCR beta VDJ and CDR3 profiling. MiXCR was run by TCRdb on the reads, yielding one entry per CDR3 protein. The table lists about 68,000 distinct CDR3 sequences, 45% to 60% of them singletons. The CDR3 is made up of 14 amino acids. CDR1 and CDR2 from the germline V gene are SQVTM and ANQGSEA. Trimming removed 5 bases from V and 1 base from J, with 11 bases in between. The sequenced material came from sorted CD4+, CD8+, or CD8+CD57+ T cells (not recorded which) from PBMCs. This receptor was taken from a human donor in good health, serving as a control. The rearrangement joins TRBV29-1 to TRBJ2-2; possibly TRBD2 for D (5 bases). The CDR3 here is CSVKGLMNTGELFF. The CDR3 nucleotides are TGCAGCGTTAAAGGACTCATGAACACCGGGGAGCTGTTTTTT.